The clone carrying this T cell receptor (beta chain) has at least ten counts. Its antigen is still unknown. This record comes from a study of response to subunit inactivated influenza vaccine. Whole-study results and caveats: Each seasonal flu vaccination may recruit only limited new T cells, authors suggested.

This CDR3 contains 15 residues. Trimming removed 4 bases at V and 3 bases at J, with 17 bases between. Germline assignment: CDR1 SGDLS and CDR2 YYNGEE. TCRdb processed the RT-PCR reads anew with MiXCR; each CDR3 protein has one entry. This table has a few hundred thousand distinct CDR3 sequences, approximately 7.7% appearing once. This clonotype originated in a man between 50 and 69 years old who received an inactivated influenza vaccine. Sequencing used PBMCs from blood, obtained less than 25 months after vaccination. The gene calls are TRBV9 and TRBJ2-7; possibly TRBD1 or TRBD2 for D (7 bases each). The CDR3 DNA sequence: TGTGCCAGCAGCCCAGGGGGAGGGAATGACTACGAGCAGTACTTC. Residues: CASSPGGGNDYEQYF.